This T cell receptor beta chain came from a study of control samples from healthy donors and cancer patients. Germline V CDR1 and CDR2: LNHNV, YYDKDF (reference sequence). The ends lost 1 base at V and 2 bases at J; junction bases unmatched: 4. CDR3 length: 16 amino acids. Generated by immunoSEQ multiplex PCR, the TCRdb table keeps only in-frame clones and is missing some. The data hold 130,000 or so clones, with around nine tenths observed a single time. The sequence was collected from a man aged 45-65 years in good health. Sequenced: blood. V usage is TRBV15 and J usage is TRBJ2-3, with 9 bases lining up with TRBD2. CDR3 amino acids: CATSRVLAGHTDTQYF. CDR3 nucleotides: TGTGCCACCAGCAGAGTGCTAGCGGGGCACACAGATACGCAGTATTTT.